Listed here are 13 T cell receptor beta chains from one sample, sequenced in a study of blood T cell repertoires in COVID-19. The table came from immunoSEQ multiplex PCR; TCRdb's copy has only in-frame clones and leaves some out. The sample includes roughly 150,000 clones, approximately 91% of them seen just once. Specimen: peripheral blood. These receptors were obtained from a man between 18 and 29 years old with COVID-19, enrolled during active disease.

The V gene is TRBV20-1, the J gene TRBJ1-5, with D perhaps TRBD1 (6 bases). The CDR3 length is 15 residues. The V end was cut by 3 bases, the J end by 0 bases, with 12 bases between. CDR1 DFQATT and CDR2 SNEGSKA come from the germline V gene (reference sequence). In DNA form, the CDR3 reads TGCAGTGCTAGTACAGGGAGTTATAGCAATCAGCCCCAGCATTTT. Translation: CSASTGSYSNQPQHF.

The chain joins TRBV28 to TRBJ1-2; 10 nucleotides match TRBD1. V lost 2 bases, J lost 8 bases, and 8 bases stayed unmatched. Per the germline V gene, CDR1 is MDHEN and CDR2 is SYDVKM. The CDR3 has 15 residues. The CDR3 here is CASSLGTGDWRGYTF. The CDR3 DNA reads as TGTGCCAGCAGTTTAGGGACAGGGGATTGGCGCGGCTACACCTTC.

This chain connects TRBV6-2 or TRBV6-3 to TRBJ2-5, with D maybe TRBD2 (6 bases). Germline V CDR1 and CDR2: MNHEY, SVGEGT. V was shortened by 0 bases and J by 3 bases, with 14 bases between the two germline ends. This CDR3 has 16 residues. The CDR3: CASSYSLGREKETQYF. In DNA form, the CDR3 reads TGTGCCAGCAGTTACTCGTTAGGACGGGAGAAAGAGACCCAGTACTTC.

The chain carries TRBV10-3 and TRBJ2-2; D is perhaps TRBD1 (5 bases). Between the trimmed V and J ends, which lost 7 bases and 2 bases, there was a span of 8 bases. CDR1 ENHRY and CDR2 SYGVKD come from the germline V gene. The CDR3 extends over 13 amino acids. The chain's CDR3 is CAITRENTGELFF. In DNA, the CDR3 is TGTGCCATCACCAGGGAAAACACCGGGGAGCTGTTTTTT.

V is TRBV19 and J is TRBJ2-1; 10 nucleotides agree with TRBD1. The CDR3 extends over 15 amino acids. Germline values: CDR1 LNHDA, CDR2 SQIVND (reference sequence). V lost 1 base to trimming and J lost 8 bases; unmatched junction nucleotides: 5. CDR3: CASSIGGTGADEQFF. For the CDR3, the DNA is TGTGCCAGTAGTATAGGTGGGACAGGGGCCGATGAGCAGTTCTTC.

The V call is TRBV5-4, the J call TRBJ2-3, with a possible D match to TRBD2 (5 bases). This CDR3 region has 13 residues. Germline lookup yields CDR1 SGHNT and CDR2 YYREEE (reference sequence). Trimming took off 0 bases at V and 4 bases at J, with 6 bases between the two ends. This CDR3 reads CASSLELADTQYF. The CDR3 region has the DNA TGTGCCAGCAGCTTGGAACTAGCAGATACGCAGTATTTT.

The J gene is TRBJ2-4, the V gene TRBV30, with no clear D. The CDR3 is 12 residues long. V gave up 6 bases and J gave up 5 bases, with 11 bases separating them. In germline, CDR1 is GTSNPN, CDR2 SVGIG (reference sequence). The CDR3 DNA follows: TGTGCCTGTTCGGAACGGGAAAACATTCAGTACTTC. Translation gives CACSERENIQYF.

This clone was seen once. CDR3 in DNA: TGTGCCAGCAGCCCACCGTGGCTAGGGACAGGGGGCGGACACACTGAAGCTTTCTTT. It codes for CASSPPWLGTGGGHTEAFF. The chain links TRBV7-2 to TRBJ1-1; the match to TRBD1 covers 12 bases. The CDR3 extends over 19 amino acids. Germline CDR1 and CDR2: SGHTA and FQGNSA. V trimming: 5 bases; J trimming: 3 bases; junction bases outside the gene matches: 16.

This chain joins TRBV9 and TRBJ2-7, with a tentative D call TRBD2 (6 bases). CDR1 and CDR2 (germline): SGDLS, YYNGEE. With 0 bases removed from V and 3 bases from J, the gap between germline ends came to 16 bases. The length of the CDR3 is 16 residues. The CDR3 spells CASSVGPAGEYYEQYF. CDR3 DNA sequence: TGTGCCAGCAGCGTAGGACCAGCGGGTGAATACTACGAGCAGTACTTC.

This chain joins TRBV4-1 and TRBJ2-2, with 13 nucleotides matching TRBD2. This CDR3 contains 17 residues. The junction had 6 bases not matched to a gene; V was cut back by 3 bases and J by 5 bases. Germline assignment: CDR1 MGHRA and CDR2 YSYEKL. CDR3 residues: CASSHGLAGVLTGELFF. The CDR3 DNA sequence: TGCGCCAGCAGCCACGGACTAGCGGGAGTCCTTACCGGGGAGCTGTTTTTT.

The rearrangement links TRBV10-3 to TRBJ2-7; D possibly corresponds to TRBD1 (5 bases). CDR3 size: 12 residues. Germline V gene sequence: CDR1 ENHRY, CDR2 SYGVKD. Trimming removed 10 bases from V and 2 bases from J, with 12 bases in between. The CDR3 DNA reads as TGTGCCACGGTTGACAGTCCCTACGAGCAGTACTTC. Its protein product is CATVDSPYEQYF.

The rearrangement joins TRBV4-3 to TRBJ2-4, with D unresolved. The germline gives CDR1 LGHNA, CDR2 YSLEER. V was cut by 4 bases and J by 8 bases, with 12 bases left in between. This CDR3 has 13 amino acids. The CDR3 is CASSRGPLDIQYF. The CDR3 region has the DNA TGCGCCAGCAGCCGAGGTCCATTGGACATTCAGTACTTC.

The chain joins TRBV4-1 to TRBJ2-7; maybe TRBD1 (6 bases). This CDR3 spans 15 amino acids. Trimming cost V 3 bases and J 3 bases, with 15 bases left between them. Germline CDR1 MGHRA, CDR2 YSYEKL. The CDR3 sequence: CASSHPGQRLYEQYF. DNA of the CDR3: TGCGCCAGCAGCCATCCAGGACAGAGACTCTACGAGCAGTACTTC.